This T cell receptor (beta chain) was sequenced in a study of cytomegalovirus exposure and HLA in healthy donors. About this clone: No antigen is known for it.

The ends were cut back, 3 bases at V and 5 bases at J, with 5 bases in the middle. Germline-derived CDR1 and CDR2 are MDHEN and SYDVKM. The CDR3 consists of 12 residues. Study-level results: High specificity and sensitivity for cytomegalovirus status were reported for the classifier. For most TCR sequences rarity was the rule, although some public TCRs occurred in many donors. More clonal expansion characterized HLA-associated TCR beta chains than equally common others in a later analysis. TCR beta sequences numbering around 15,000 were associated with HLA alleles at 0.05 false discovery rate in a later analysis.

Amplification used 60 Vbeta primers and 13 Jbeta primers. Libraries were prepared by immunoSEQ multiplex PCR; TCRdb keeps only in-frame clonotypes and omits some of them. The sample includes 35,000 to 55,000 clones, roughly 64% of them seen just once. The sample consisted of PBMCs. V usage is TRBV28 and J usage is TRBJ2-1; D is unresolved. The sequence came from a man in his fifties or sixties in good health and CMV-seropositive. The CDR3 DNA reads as TGTGCCAGCAGTTTCAACAACAATGAGCAGTTCTTC. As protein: CASSFNNNEQFF.